This record looks at one T cell receptor beta chain sequence and its context. The antigen is undetermined. The method was immunoSEQ multiplex PCR; TCRdb's version includes in-frame clones alone and lacks a portion of them. The table includes 100,000 to 150,000 clones, roughly 89% detected once. This sample was included in a study of cytomegalovirus exposure and HLA in healthy donors. Overall study results and limits: The study listed approximately 170 cytomegalovirus-associated TCR beta chains. Across donors, most TCRs were seen rarely, yet some public ones were widespread.

The germline V gene has CDR1 LNHDA and CDR2 SQIVND (reference sequence). Deletions cut 2 bases from V and 0 bases from J, with 8 bases between. This CDR3 is built from 14 residues. The chain combines TRBV19 with TRBJ2-7; D perhaps matches TRBD1 (6 bases). This TCR derives from a woman aged 18-29 years in good health and CMV-seronegative. What was sequenced was PBMCs. CDR3 sequence: CASSIMDSSYEQYF. CDR3 coding DNA: TGTGCCAGTAGTATAATGGACAGCTCCTACGAGCAGTACTTC.